This T cell receptor (beta chain) was obtained from a study of shared clonotypes between healthy human individuals. The protocol was immunoSEQ multiplex PCR, while the TCRdb copy is restricted to in-frame clones and leaves out a portion. The sample shows some 2,500,000 clones, around 90% of them seen only once. Per germline, CDR1 SEHNR and CDR2 FQNEAQ (reference sequence). CDR3 size: 11 residues. Trimming pared 5 bases from V and 2 bases from J, leaving 1 base between. Input material: naive CD4+ T cells from PBMCs. Subset reported: CD45RA+ positively selected. The rearrangement links TRBV7-9 to TRBJ1-3, with no clear D. The receptor's source is a man aged 18 to 30 in good health. Some clones in this sample may be carry-over from other donors' samples. CDR3 in amino acids: CASSAGNTIYF. In DNA form, the CDR3 reads TGTGCCAGCAGCGCTGGAAACACCATATATTTT. The full variable domain, in which reference TRBV7-9 and TRBJ1-3 provide the parts outside the CDR3, is DTGVSQNPRHKITKRGQNVTFRCDPISEHNRLYWYRQTLGQGPEFLTYFQNEAQLEKSRLLSDRFSAERPKGSFSTLEIQRTEQGDSAMYLCASSAGNTIYFGEGSWLTVV.